Listed below are T cell receptor beta chains from one sample, sequenced in a study of shared clonotypes between healthy human individuals. Method: immunoSEQ multiplex PCR; TCRdb's copy keeps in-frame clones and lacks some. The sample consists of approximately 1.9 million clones, 93% of them appearing once. Specimen: naive CD8+ T cells from PBMCs. The receptors originated from a man between 18 and 35 years old in good health. Some clones in this sample may be carry-over from other donors' samples. Each CDR3 is given with its conserved first and last residue. The order of the fields is D gene, V gene, J gene, clone size, CDR3 protein, CDR3 DNA. A D gene is named only where the DNA matches it firmly. The size of a clone is reported for some rows only, either as once, few or many, or as a class for expanded clones.

.,TRBV7-9,TRBJ2-5,.,CASSLGDGQETQYF,TGTGCCAGCAGCTTAGGGGACGGACAAGAGACCCAGTACTTC
.,TRBV19,TRBJ1-4,.,CASSISEAANEKLFF,TGTGCCAGTAGTATTTCGGAAGCAGCTAATGAAAAACTGTTTTTT
TRBD2,TRBV4-3,TRBJ2-3,.,CASSQGNSGKDTQYF,TGCGCCAGCAGCCAAGGTAATAGCGGGAAGGATACGCAGTATTTT
.,TRBV27,TRBJ1-4,.,CASRQRFATNEKLFF,TGTGCCAGCAGGCAAAGGTTCGCAACTAATGAAAAACTGTTTTTT
.,TRBV30,TRBJ2-3,once,CAWSVYLTDTQYF,TGTGCCTGGAGTGTATACCTCACAGATACGCAGTATTTT
.,TRBV4-3,TRBJ2-7,once,CASSQDLNGQDEYEQYF,TGCGCCAGCAGCCAAGATCTAAACGGGCAGGACGAGTACGAGCAGTACTTC
TRBD2,TRBV5-6,TRBJ2-1,.,CASSLGLAPYNEQFF,TGTGCCAGCAGCTTGGGACTAGCGCCGTACAATGAGCAGTTCTTC
TRBD1,TRBV27,TRBJ1-1,.,CASSLYFGTGGTEAFF,TGTGCCAGCAGTTTATATTTTGGGACAGGGGGCACTGAAGCTTTCTTT
.,TRBV27,TRBJ2-1,.,CASSPYKRNNEQFF,TGTGCCAGCAGCCCATACAAGCGAAACAATGAGCAGTTCTTC
.,TRBV5-4,TRBJ1-1,.,CASSFPSMNTEAFF,TGTGCCAGCAGCTTCCCCAGCATGAACACTGAAGCTTTCTTT
TRBD1,TRBV5-6,TRBJ2-1,.,CASSWDRAYSHEQFF,TGTGCCAGCAGCTGGGACAGGGCCTACAGTCATGAGCAGTTCTTC
.,TRBV29-1,TRBJ2-7,.,CSVSSHDPTYEQYF,TGCAGCGTTTCCAGCCACGATCCCACCTACGAGCAGTACTTC
.,TRBV27,TRBJ1-2,.,CASSFGRTGYYGYTF,TGTGCCAGCAGTTTTGGGCGTACAGGGTACTATGGCTACACCTTC
TRBD2,TRBV11-1,TRBJ2-3,.,CASSLETSGLPRLYF,TGTGCCAGCAGCTTAGAGACTAGCGGTCTACCTAGACTGTATTTT
TRBD1,TRBV4-1,TRBJ1-3,.,CASSHNTGGLNTIYF,TGCGCCAGCAGCCACAATACAGGGGGTTTGAACACCATATATTTT
.,TRBV2,TRBJ2-7,.,CASSESWADEQYF,TGTGCCAGCAGTGAATCGTGGGCGGACGAGCAGTACTTC
.,TRBV5-1,TRBJ1-2,.,CASTLWGEDYGYTF,TGCGCCAGCACCTTGTGGGGGGAAGACTATGGCTACACCTTC
.,TRBV28,TRBJ2-1,.,CASSPPRTASYNEQFF,TGTGCCAGCAGCCCACCCCGGACCGCCTCCTACAATGAGCAGTTCTTC
.,TRBV28,TRBJ2-3,.,CASSFGFYTQYF,TGTGCCAGCAGTTTTGGATTCTATACGCAGTATTTT
.,TRBV28,TRBJ1-2,.,CASRPDLGGYTF,TGTGCCAGCAGACCGGACCTCGGAGGCTACACCTTC